This is a list of T cell receptor beta chains from one sample in a study of T cell responses to AZD1222 COVID-19 vaccine. Using immunoSEQ multiplex PCR, the repertoire was profiled, and TCRdb retains in-frame clones only, with some absent. The repertoire has under 130,000 clones, 85% to 90% of them found once; the top ten carry 44%. Sequenced material: peripheral blood, taken 28 days after the second AZD1222 dose. The receptors were gathered from an adult who received the AZD1222 COVID-19 vaccine. Both conserved end residues are part of each CDR3. A D gene is named only where the DNA matches it firmly. For some rows the clone size is stated as once, few or many, or as a class when expanded; others skip it.

V gene,clone size,D gene,J gene,CDR3 protein,CDR3 DNA
TRBV7-2,-,-,TRBJ2-1,CASSRDGPVQFF,TGTGCCAGCAGTCGAGATGGGCCGGTTCAGTTCTTC
TRBV28,once,TRBD1,TRBJ2-7,CASSTQTGRYEQYF,TGTGCCAGCAGTACTCAGACAGGGAGATACGAGCAGTACTTC
TRBV7-8,-,-,TRBJ2-7,CASSPRESAYEQYF,TGTGCCAGCAGCCCACGGGAGTCTGCCTACGAGCAGTACTTC
TRBV29-1,-,TRBD2,TRBJ2-3,CSVLNWTSGRTDTQYF,TGCAGCGTCCTGAACTGGACTAGCGGGAGGACAGATACGCAGTATTTT
TRBV9,-,-,TRBJ1-2,CASSVDGWANYGYTF,TGTGCCAGCAGCGTAGATGGGTGGGCTAACTATGGCTACACCTTC
TRBV7-8,-,-,TRBJ2-2,CASTRTGNTGELFF,TGTGCCAGCACTCGGACGGGGAACACCGGGGAGCTGTTTTTT
TRBV2,-,-,TRBJ2-2,CASSEFRLKAGELFF,TGTGCCAGCAGTGAATTCCGCTTGAAGGCCGGGGAGCTGTTTTTT
TRBV4-1,-,-,TRBJ2-7,CASSQGPSLIFGTSYEQYF,TGCGCCAGCAGCCAAGGTCCTTCACTGATTTTTGGCACCTCCTACGAGCAGTACTTC
TRBV4-1,-,-,TRBJ1-4,CASSQSMGPNEKLFF,TGCGCCAGCAGCCAATCGATGGGACCTAATGAAAAACTGTTTTTT
TRBV12-3/TRBV12-4,few,-,TRBJ2-7,CASSLGSSYEQYF,TGTGCCAGCAGTTTGGGCAGCTCCTACGAGCAGTACTTC
TRBV19,-,-,TRBJ1-5,CASQGRVENNQPQHF,TGTGCCTCCCAAGGCAGGGTCGAGAACAATCAGCCCCAGCATTTT
TRBV27,-,-,TRBJ2-6,CASTLRGPDSGANVLTF,TGTGCCAGCACCCTAAGAGGACCCGACTCTGGGGCCAACGTCCTGACTTTC
TRBV6-2/TRBV6-3,-,-,TRBJ2-5,CASSYLKQQETQYF,TGTGCCAGCAGTTATTTGAAACAGCAAGAGACCCAGTACTTC
TRBV7-2,-,-,TRBJ1-4,CASSYRRATTNEKLFF,TGTGCCAGCAGTTACCGCCGGGCCACAACTAATGAAAAACTGTTTTTT
TRBV28,-,TRBD1,TRBJ1-2,CASSLGQRANYGYTF,TGTGCCAGCAGTTTGGGACAGAGAGCTAACTATGGCTACACCTTC
TRBV6-2/TRBV6-3,-,TRBD2,TRBJ2-2,CASSLPPWGTSVNTGELFF,TGTGCCAGCAGTTTACCCCCATGGGGGACTAGCGTTAACACCGGGGAGCTGTTTTTT
TRBV2,few,-,TRBJ2-7,CAIPRVGGYEQYF,TGTGCCATACCCCGGGTAGGAGGCTACGAGCAGTACTTC
TRBV19,-,TRBD1,TRBJ1-1,CASTRQGARGNTEAFF,TGTGCCAGTACCCGACAGGGGGCAAGGGGGAACACTGAAGCTTTCTTT
TRBV5-1,-,-,TRBJ1-4,CASSRTLTNEKLFF,TGCGCCAGCAGCCGGACATTGACTAATGAAAAACTGTTTTTT
TRBV7-6,-,-,TRBJ2-7,CASSPNYEQYF,TGTGCCAGCAGTCCAAACTACGAGCAGTACTTC
TRBV7-8,-,-,TRBJ2-7,CAVLYSGSYEQYF,TGTGCCGTCCTGTATTCCGGGTCCTACGAGCAGTACTTC
TRBV6-5,-,-,TRBJ1-1,CASSSNTEAFF,TGTGCCAGCAGTTCTAACACTGAAGCTTTCTTT
TRBV6-1,-,-,TRBJ1-2,CASSPKGRRYGYTF,TGTGCCAGCAGTCCTAAGGGGCGTCGCTATGGCTACACCTTC
TRBV28,-,TRBD1,TRBJ2-7,CASSAYGQGPSSEQYF,TGTGCCAGCAGCGCCTATGGACAGGGCCCAAGCTCCGAGCAGTACTTC
TRBV6-5,few,TRBD1,TRBJ1-1,CANKEPGQYTEAFF,TGTGCCAACAAAGAACCGGGACAGTACACTGAAGCTTTCTTT
TRBV10-1,once,-,TRBJ2-3,CASSPTPTDTQYF,TGCGCCAGCAGTCCCACCCCCACAGATACGCAGTATTTT
TRBV5-1,few,-,TRBJ2-7,CASSLGGTPAYEQYF,TGCGCCAGCAGCTTGGGTGGGACACCCGCCTACGAGCAGTACTTC
TRBV28,-,-,TRBJ2-7,CASSFITYEQYF,TGTGCCAGCAGCTTTATTACCTACGAGCAGTACTTC
TRBV5-6,-,TRBD2,TRBJ2-3,CASTLAGGISTDTQYF,TGTGCCAGCACCCTAGCGGGGGGGATTAGCACAGATACGCAGTATTTT
TRBV27,-,TRBD1,TRBJ1-1,CASQDRGKTEAFF,TGTGCCAGCCAGGACAGGGGAAAGACTGAAGCTTTCTTT
TRBV19,-,TRBD1,TRBJ1-2,CASSINPDRGRESGGYTF,TGTGCCAGTAGTATAAACCCGGACAGGGGGCGCGAGTCGGGTGGCTACACCTTC
TRBV4-1,-,-,TRBJ2-7,CASSQEVGDSYEQYF,TGCGCCAGCAGCCAAGAAGTGGGGGACTCCTACGAGCAGTACTTC
TRBV2,-,-,TRBJ1-1,CASSERLGTEAFF,TGTGCCAGCAGTGAGCGCCTGGGCACTGAAGCTTTCTTT
TRBV7-3,once,-,TRBJ2-1,CASSPSERTYNEQFF,TGTGCCAGCAGCCCAAGTGAGCGTACCTACAATGAGCAGTTCTTC
TRBV19,-,-,TRBJ2-7,CASHTTGRPSEQYF,TGTGCCAGCCATACGACAGGACGGCCATCCGAGCAGTACTTC
TRBV5-1,-,-,TRBJ1-1,CASSPAGRNTEAFF,TGCGCCAGCAGCCCCGCCGGGAGAAACACTGAAGCTTTCTTT
TRBV28,-,-,TRBJ1-5,CASSLGGLFSNQPQHF,TGTGCCAGCAGCCTTGGGGGACTGTTTAGCAATCAGCCCCAGCATTTT
TRBV27,-,-,TRBJ2-1,CASRRRVKSGGGDEQFF,TGTGCCAGCAGGCGCCGGGTCAAATCAGGTGGTGGCGATGAGCAGTTCTTC
TRBV18,-,-,TRBJ1-4,CASSEVLADEKLFF,TGTGCCAGCTCAGAAGTGTTGGCTGATGAAAAACTGTTTTTT
TRBV28,-,TRBD1,TRBJ2-7,CASSLLDRGNEQYF,TGTGCCAGCAGTTTACTTGACAGGGGTAACGAGCAGTACTTC
TRBV27,-,-,TRBJ2-3,CASRLRLSGDNFGDTQYF,TGTGCCAGCAGGCTTAGACTTTCGGGGGACAATTTTGGAGATACGCAGTATTTT
TRBV19,-,-,TRBJ1-1,CASRQGGQYTEAFF,TGTGCCAGTAGACAGGGCGGTCAGTACACTGAAGCTTTCTTT
TRBV11-2,-,-,TRBJ1-5,CASSLGGSNQPQHF,TGTGCCAGCAGTCTTGGGGGTAGCAATCAGCCCCAGCATTTT
TRBV30,-,-,TRBJ2-4,CAWSRGLGGNIQYF,TGTGCCTGGAGTAGGGGCCTAGGGGGAAACATTCAGTACTTC
TRBV13,-,-,TRBJ2-3,CASSLRSTDTQYF,TGTGCCAGCAGCTTACGTAGCACAGATACGCAGTATTTT
TRBV28,once,TRBD2,TRBJ2-5,CASSSSGGKETQYF,TGTGCCAGCAGTTCTAGCGGGGGGAAAGAGACCCAGTACTTC
TRBV5-6,-,-,TRBJ1-4,CASSLEGVLKEKLFF,TGTGCCAGCAGCTTGGAAGGGGTGTTGAAGGAAAAACTGTTTTTT
TRBV27,once,-,TRBJ1-5,CASSLRGGNQPQHF,TGTGCCAGCAGTTTGAGGGGGGGCAATCAGCCCCAGCATTTT
TRBV18,few,-,TRBJ1-2,CASSPPRDGTKLNYGYTF,TGTGCCAGCTCACCACCGAGAGACGGGACCAAACTTAACTATGGCTACACCTTC
TRBV7-2,-,-,TRBJ1-2,CASSFRSYGYTF,TGTGCCAGCAGCTTCCGGTCCTATGGCTACACCTTC
TRBV3-1/TRBV3-2,-,TRBD1,TRBJ1-4,CASSQGGGGAPEKLFF,TGTGCCAGCAGCCAAGGGGGAGGGGGCGCCCCTGAAAAACTGTTTTTT
TRBV27,-,-,TRBJ2-7,CASSFQDLRLYF,TGTGCCAGCAGTTTTCAGGACCTCCGCCTGTACTTC
TRBV19,-,-,TRBJ2-7,CASSTGQNPPYEQYF,TGTGCCAGTAGTACTGGACAGAACCCTCCCTACGAGCAGTACTTC